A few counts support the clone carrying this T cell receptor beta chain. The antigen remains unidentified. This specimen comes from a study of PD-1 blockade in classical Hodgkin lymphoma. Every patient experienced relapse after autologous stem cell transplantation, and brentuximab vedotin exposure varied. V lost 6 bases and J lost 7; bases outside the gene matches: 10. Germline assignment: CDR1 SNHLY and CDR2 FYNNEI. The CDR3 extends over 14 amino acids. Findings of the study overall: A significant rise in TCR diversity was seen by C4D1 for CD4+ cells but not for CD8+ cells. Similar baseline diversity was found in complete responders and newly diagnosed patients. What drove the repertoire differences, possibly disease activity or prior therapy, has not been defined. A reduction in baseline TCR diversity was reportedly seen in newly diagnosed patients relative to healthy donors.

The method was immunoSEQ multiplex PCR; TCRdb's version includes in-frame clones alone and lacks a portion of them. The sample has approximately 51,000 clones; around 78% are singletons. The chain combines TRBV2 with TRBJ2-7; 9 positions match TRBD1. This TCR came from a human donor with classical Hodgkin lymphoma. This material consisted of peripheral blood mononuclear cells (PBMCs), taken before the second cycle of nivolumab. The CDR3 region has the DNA TGTGCCAGCAGGATACCGGGACAGGGTGGGGAGCAGTACTTC. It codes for CASRIPGQGGEQYF.